A selection of T cell receptor beta chains follows, all from one sample in a study of blood T cell repertoires in COVID-19. The repertoire was sequenced with immunoSEQ multiplex PCR; TCRdb's copy has only in-frame clones and lacks some. The table records 130,000 to 150,000 clones, roughly 89% of them present only once. The sequenced sample consisted of peripheral blood. These receptors were collected from a woman aged 50 to 65 with acute or convalescent COVID-19. Each CDR3 is given with its conserved first and last residue. Fields, in order: CDR3 length, V gene, clone size, J gene, D gene, CDR3 DNA, CDR3 protein. A D gene is named only where the DNA matches it firmly. Expanded clones are given a class, and other clones once, few, many or no size at all.

length: 14
V: TRBV5-5
size: -
J: TRBJ2-3
D: TRBD2
DNA: TGTGCCAGCAGCCCCGGGGGGGCCACAGATACGCAGTATTTT
CDR3: CASSPGGATDTQYF

length: 15
V: TRBV13
size: once
J: TRBJ2-7
D: TRBD2
DNA: TGTGCCAGCAGCTTTAACACGGGAGGGCCCAACGAGCAGTACTTC
CDR3: CASSFNTGGPNEQYF

length: 12
V: TRBV6-1
size: -
J: TRBJ1-1
D: -
DNA: TGTGCCAGCAGTGAAAGTACAGCTGAAGCTTTCTTT
CDR3: CASSESTAEAFF

length: 15
V: TRBV9
size: -
J: TRBJ1-1
D: TRBD1
DNA: TGTGCCAGCAGCGTAGCAAGGGACAGGGCCCCTGAAGCTTTCTTT
CDR3: CASSVARDRAPEAFF

length: 14
V: TRBV19
size: -
J: TRBJ2-3
D: -
DNA: TGTGCCAGTCGTATAGCGTCTAGCACAGATACGCAGTATTTT
CDR3: CASRIASSTDTQYF

length: 15
V: TRBV27
size: -
J: TRBJ2-7
D: TRBD1
DNA: TGTGCCAGCAGTTTCAGTCGACAGGGCTCCTACGAGCAGTACTTC
CDR3: CASSFSRQGSYEQYF

length: 15
V: TRBV27
size: -
J: TRBJ1-1
D: TRBD1
DNA: TGTGCCAGCAGTTCGGAGACAGGGTTGGGCACTGAAGCTTTCTTT
CDR3: CASSSETGLGTEAFF

length: 15
V: TRBV27
size: -
J: TRBJ2-7
D: TRBD2
DNA: TGTGCCAGCAGTTTATATCCGGGAGGGCCCTACGAGCAGTACTTC
CDR3: CASSLYPGGPYEQYF

length: 13
V: TRBV11-3
size: few
J: TRBJ2-7
D: TRBD1
DNA: TGTGCCAGCAGCCAGGGACAGACCTACGAGCAGTACTTC
CDR3: CASSQGQTYEQYF

length: 16
V: TRBV24-1
size: -
J: TRBJ1-2
D: TRBD1
DNA: TGTGCCACCAGTGAGAACCCGGGACAGGGGTACTATGGCTACACCTTC
CDR3: CATSENPGQGYYGYTF

length: 16
V: TRBV30
size: -
J: TRBJ1-2
D: TRBD1
DNA: TGTGCCTGGAGTGTACCCTCGGACAGGGTCAACTATGGCTACACCTTC
CDR3: CAWSVPSDRVNYGYTF